Shown below are 11 T cell receptor beta chains from a single sample sequenced in a study of T cells after yellow fever vaccination. In TCRdb, the 5' RACE reads were re-called with MiXCR into one record per CDR3 protein. Among over 300,000 distinct CDR3 sequences listed, roughly 7% were seen once. Sequencing used PBMCs, obtained 35 to 50 days after the first yellow fever vaccination. The receptors were sampled from a man aged 18 to 29 who received the YFV17D yellow fever vaccine.

This clonotype was recorded a few times. The V and J genes are TRBV12-3 or TRBV12-4 and TRBJ2-5; D possibly corresponds to TRBD2 (6 bases). The CDR3 is made up of 16 amino acids. Trimming pared 3 bases from V and 0 bases from J, leaving 14 bases between. The CDR3 reads CASSFVREEDQETQYF. The DNA for the CDR3 is TGTGCCAGCAGTTTCGTCAGGGAGGAAGACCAAGAGACCCAGTACTTC.

This clonotype was counted many times. The chain couples TRBV20-1 to TRBJ1-1; D remains ambiguous. CDR1 is DFQATT and CDR2 is SNEGSKA in the germline V gene (reference sequence). V shed 5 bases and J shed 3 bases, with 13 bases lying between them. The CDR3 extends over 13 amino acids. CDR3 DNA sequence: TGCAGTGCTCGTCCCGGGGAGTACACTGAAGCTTTCTTT. Amino acid sequence: CSARPGEYTEAFF.

This clonotype was observed a handful of times. The chain couples TRBV15 to TRBJ2-7; 10 bases map to TRBD2. Trimming took 0 bases from V and 3 from J; bases not matched to a gene: 8. CDR3 length: 17 amino acids. The germline CDR1 and CDR2 sequences are LNHNV and YYDKDF (reference sequence). The CDR3 nucleotides read TGTGCCACCAGCAGAGATCTCGGACTAGCGGCAATCTACGAGCAGTACTTC. This encodes CATSRDLGLAAIYEQYF.

This clonotype appeared a few times. The V and J genes are TRBV20-1 and TRBJ2-3, with a weak D call TRBD2 (7 bases). Trimming took 0 bases from V and 0 from J, leaving 13 bases between them. In germline, CDR1 is DFQATT, CDR2 SNEGSKA (reference sequence). The CDR3 extends over 16 amino acids. The CDR3 DNA follows: TGCAGTGCTAGAGATCCCGCGGGGGCCAGCACAGATACGCAGTATTTT. This gives the protein CSARDPAGASTDTQYF.

This clonotype turned up a few times. The V and J genes are TRBV6-2 or TRBV6-3 and TRBJ1-5, with a weak D call TRBD1 (6 bases). Germline lookup yields CDR1 MNHEY and CDR2 SVGEGT. The CDR3 contains 15 residues. The V end lost 7 bases, the J end lost 6 bases, and 19 bases lay between the germline ends. The CDR3 region is CASTFRGGRVQPQHF. For the CDR3, the DNA is TGTGCCAGCACCTTCCGAGGGGGAAGGGTTCAGCCCCAGCATTTT.

This clonotype was picked up a small number of times. The chain employs TRBV5-1 and TRBJ2-2; 10 bases match TRBD1. This CDR3 contains 16 residues. Germline CDR1 reads SGHRS; CDR2 reads YFSETQ. V dropped 3 bases and J dropped 4; count of bases not matched to a gene: 6. CDR3 residues: CASSSSRDRGTGELFF. Written as DNA, the CDR3 is TGCGCCAGCAGCTCGTCTCGGGACAGGGGCACCGGGGAGCTGTTTTTT.

This clonotype has more than one count but fewer than ten. The chain joins TRBV6-2 or TRBV6-3 to TRBJ2-5, with TRBD1 matching 7 bases. The germline V gene has CDR1 MNHEY and CDR2 SVGEGT. The CDR3 totals 14 residues. V lost 7 bases to trimming and J lost 2 bases; unmatched junction nucleotides: 7. The CDR3 nucleotides are TGTGCCAGCAAGGGGGCCGCGACGCAAGAGACCCAGTACTTC. It yields the protein CASKGAATQETQYF.

V is TRBV9 and J is TRBJ2-7; perhaps TRBD2 as D (5 bases). In germline, CDR1 is SGDLS, CDR2 YYNGEE. With 0 bases removed from V and 1 base from J, the gap between germline ends came to 14 bases. This CDR3 region has 16 residues. The CDR3 spells CASSVGSGGSSYEQYF. In DNA form, the CDR3 reads TGTGCCAGCAGCGTAGGGTCCGGAGGTTCTTCCTACGAGCAGTACTTC.

This clonotype turned up a few times. The V gene is TRBV5-1, the J gene TRBJ2-7; D unresolved. Trimming took 2 bases from V and 2 from J, leaving 8 bases between them. Germline loops: CDR1 SGHRS, CDR2 YFSETQ. CDR3 length: 13 amino acids. In nucleotides, the CDR3 is TGCGCCAGCAGCTTAAAGGAGACCTACGAGCAGTACGTC. This sequence encodes CASSLKETYEQYV.

This clonotype was found a few times. The chain joins TRBV5-1 to TRBJ1-1; maybe TRBD1 (6 bases). Trimming shortened V by 1 base and J by 4 bases, and 14 bases separated the two germline ends. The length of the CDR3 is 15 residues. Germline V gene lookup returns CDR1 SGHRS and CDR2 YFSETQ. CDR3 bases: TGCGCCAGCAGCTTGATGGGGGCGGCGGGCACTGAAGCTTTCTTT. It encodes CASSLMGAAGTEAFF.

This clonotype appeared a few times. V usage is TRBV6-2 or TRBV6-3 and J usage is TRBJ2-7, with D perhaps TRBD1 or TRBD2 (6 bases each). This CDR3 has 15 residues. Germline CDR1 MNHEY, CDR2 SVGEGT. The V gene lost 5 bases and the J gene lost 3 bases, with 17 bases spanning the gap. The CDR3 spells CASSPTPGGLYEQYF. The CDR3 DNA is TGTGCCAGCAGTCCAACCCCCGGGGGCCTCTACGAGCAGTACTTC.